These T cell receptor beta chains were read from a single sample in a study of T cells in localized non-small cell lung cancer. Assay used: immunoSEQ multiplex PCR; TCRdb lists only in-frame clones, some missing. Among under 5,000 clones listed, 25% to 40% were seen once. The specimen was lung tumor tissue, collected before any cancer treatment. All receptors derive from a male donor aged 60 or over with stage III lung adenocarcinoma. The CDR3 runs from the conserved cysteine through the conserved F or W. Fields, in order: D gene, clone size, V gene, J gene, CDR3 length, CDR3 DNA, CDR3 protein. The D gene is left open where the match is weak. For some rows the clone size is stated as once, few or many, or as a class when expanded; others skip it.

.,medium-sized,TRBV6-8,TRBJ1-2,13,TGTGCCAGCAGCCGCCTAGCGGATGGGGGCTACACCTTC,CASSRLADGGYTF
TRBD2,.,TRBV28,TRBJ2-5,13,TGTGCCAGCTACGGGAGGGCCAGAGAGACCCAGTACTTC,CASYGRARETQYF
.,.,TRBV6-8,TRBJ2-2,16,TGTGCCAGCAGTCGGCGTGGAGGGTCGAACACCGGGGAGCTGTTTTTT,CASSRRGGSNTGELFF
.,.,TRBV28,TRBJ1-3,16,TGTGCCAGCAGTTTGGGGGGCCCGAGCTCTGGAAACACCATATATTTT,CASSLGGPSSGNTIYF
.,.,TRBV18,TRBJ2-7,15,TGTGCCAGCTCACACGAGTTGGTTAAAATCCGCGAGCAGTACTTC,CASSHELVKIREQYF
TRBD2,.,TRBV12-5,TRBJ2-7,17,TGTGCTAGTGGTTTTGGGACTAGCGGGAGTCCTTGGACCGAGCAGTACTTC,CASGFGTSGSPWTEQYF
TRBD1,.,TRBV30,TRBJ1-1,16,TGTGCCTGGAGTTCAGGGGGTGCCAGGGTGAACACTGAAGCTTTCTTT,CAWSSGGARVNTEAFF
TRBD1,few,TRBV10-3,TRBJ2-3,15,TGTGCCATCAGTCTCCGGGACAGGGGCACAGATACGCAGTATTTT,CAISLRDRGTDTQYF
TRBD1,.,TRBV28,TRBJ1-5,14,TGTGCCAGCAGTTATCGACAGGGAGGTCAGCCCCAGCATTTT,CASSYRQGGQPQHF
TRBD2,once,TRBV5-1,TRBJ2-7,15,TGCGCCAGCAGCTCACTAGCGGGAGGCATTGACGAGCAGTACTTC,CASSSLAGGIDEQYF
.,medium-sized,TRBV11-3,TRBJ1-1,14,TGTGCCAGCAGCTTATTGGGCTTGAACACTGAAGCTTTCTTT,CASSLLGLNTEAFF